Presented here are 13 T cell receptor beta chains from one specimen sequenced in a study of regulatory T cells in long-lasting Graves disease. CDR3 regions were amplified by Arm-PCR using iRepertoire HTBI primers to build TCR beta libraries. MiXCR, run by TCRdb on the multiplex PCR reads, gives a single entry per CDR3 protein. The table records over 500,000 distinct CDR3 sequences, 15% to 20% of them present only once. Time point of the sample: newly diagnosed GD, antithyroid drugs for less than 3 months. The TCR library was made from RNA that had been extracted from PBMCs in TRIzol. Another study also made use of these data, one on T cells in Graves' hyperthyroidism and ophthalmopathy.

The source was peripheral blood mononuclear cells (PBMCs), collected at new diagnosis, from a patient treated with antithyroid drugs. The source of these receptors is a man between 18 and 29 years old with Graves disease.

This clonotype was counted ten times or more. This chain links TRBV4-1 with TRBJ2-1; D perhaps matches TRBD1 (6 bases). CDR1 is MGHRA, CDR2 YSYEKL, per germline. V lost 4 bases to trimming and J lost 4 bases, with 11 bases between them. This CDR3 region has 14 residues. CDR3 sequence (DNA): TGCGCCAGCAGCCGGGCCGGGACATACAATGAGCAGTTCTTC. It translates to CASSRAGTYNEQFF.

As to this clonotype: A read error may be the cause here, since a much bigger clone is one base away. The CDR3 loop reads CASSLGHSYERYF. For the CDR3, the DNA is TGTGCCAGCAGCTTAGGTCACAGCTACGAGCGGTACTTC. The chain employs TRBV11-2 and TRBJ2-7; D is undetermined. The CDR3 covers 13 residues. Germline CDR1 is SGHAT and CDR2 is FQNNGV.

This clonotype was seen ten or more times. The chain joins TRBV11-2 to TRBJ2-1; 10 bases fit TRBD2. Germline trimming cut 5 bases from V and 7 bases from J; bases unmatched to any gene: 5. The CDR3 runs to 14 residues. CDR1 SGHAT and CDR2 FQNNGV come from the germline V gene. Written as DNA, the CDR3 is TGTGCCAGCAGCCCCGGGACTAGCGAAAATGAGCAGTTCTTC. Translated, it gives CASSPGTSENEQFF.

Many counts were recorded for this clonotype. The V gene is TRBV28, the J gene TRBJ2-7; weak D call: TRBD1 (5 bases). This CDR3 contains 12 residues. Trimming took off 4 bases at V and 6 bases at J, with 10 bases between the two ends. Germline lookup yields CDR1 MDHEN and CDR2 SYDVKM. Written as DNA, the CDR3 is TGTGCCAGCAGTTCAGGGTTCCGCGAGCAGTACTTC. It translates to CASSSGFREQYF.

This sequence joins TRBV20-1 and TRBJ1-2; 7 bases are a match to TRBD1. Germline assignment: CDR1 DFQATT and CDR2 SNEGSKA (reference sequence). The CDR3 spans 13 residues. J was trimmed by 4 bases and V by 6 bases; bases with no gene match: 8. This chain's CDR3 is CSAPRDSTYGYTF. CDR3 bases: TGCAGTGCCCCCCGGGACAGCACCTATGGCTACACCTTC.

The chain recombines TRBV19 with TRBJ2-1; 7 bases align to TRBD2. J gave up 6 bases and V 1 base, and 3 bases lay outside the gene matches. Looked up from germline, CDR1 is LNHDA and CDR2 is SQIVND (reference sequence). The length of the CDR3 is 14 residues. In DNA form, the CDR3 reads TGTGCCAGTAGTATAGGGACTAGATCCAATGAGCAGTTCTTC. Encoded protein: CASSIGTRSNEQFF.

This clonotype was seen a handful of times. The chain recombines TRBV20-1 with TRBJ2-6; D is uncertain. Trimming stripped 3 bases from V and 4 bases from J, with 7 bases between. Per the germline V gene, CDR1 is DFQATT and CDR2 is SNEGSKA (reference sequence). The CDR3 is 13 amino acids. The CDR3 is CSASLAGANVLTF. CDR3 nucleotides: TGCAGTGCTAGTTTGGCCGGGGCCAACGTCCTGACTTTC.

The gene calls are TRBV5-1 and TRBJ2-7, with D perhaps matching TRBD1 (5 bases). Per the germline V gene, CDR1 is SGHRS and CDR2 is YFSETQ. V was trimmed by 4 bases and J by 0 bases, leaving 8 bases between them. The CDR3 has 13 amino acids. CDR3 region: CASSQGFSYEQYF. The CDR3 bases are TGCGCCAGCAGCCAGGGATTCTCCTACGAGCAGTACTTC.

Comments on this clonotype: One base away lies a much larger clone, so this may be a sequencing read error. The gene calls are TRBV11-2 and TRBJ1-1; perhaps TRBD1 as D (5 bases). The V gene lost 6 bases and the J gene lost 2 bases, with 13 bases spanning the gap. This CDR3 has 14 residues. Germline CDR1 and CDR2: SGHAT and FQNNGV. The DNA of the CDR3 is TGTGCCAGCAGATCGGGGGGAGGAAACACTGAAGCTTTCTTT. This gives the protein CASRSGGGNTEAFF.

This clonotype was detected many times. The chain employs TRBV6-1 and TRBJ2-7, with 9 positions matching TRBD2. CDR1 is MNHNS and CDR2 is SASEGT in the germline V gene. There are 13 residues in the CDR3. V lost 6 bases to trimming and J lost 6 bases; unmatched junction nucleotides: 6. The CDR3 here is CASRPGTSFEQYF. CDR3 bases: TGTGCCAGCAGGCCCGGGACTAGCTTCGAGCAGTACTTC.

This clonotype was found many times. The genes are TRBV28 and TRBJ2-3; D is possibly TRBD1 (6 bases). The germline V gene has CDR1 MDHEN and CDR2 SYDVKM. V lost 5 bases to trimming and J lost 3 bases, with 12 bases between them. The CDR3 covers 14 residues. This CDR3 is CASSTPGTTDTQYF. Written as DNA, the CDR3 is TGTGCCAGCAGTACCCCAGGGACAACAGATACGCAGTATTTT. Looking up the rest from reference TRBV28 and TRBJ2-3 gives the full variable domain: DVKVTQSSRYLVKRTGEKVFLECVQDMDHENMFWYRQDPGLGLRLIYFSYDVKMKEKGDIPEGYSVSREKKERFSLILESASTNQTSMYLCASSTPGTTDTQYFGPGTRLTVL.

The gene calls are TRBV29-1 and TRBJ1-5; 12 nucleotides agree with TRBD1. Germline V gene lookup returns CDR1 SQVTM and CDR2 ANQGSEA. CDR3 length equals 14 residues. The trim removed 6 bases at V and 2 bases at J, leaving 2 bases unmatched. CDR3 sequence reads: CSVGTGGGNQPQHF. As DNA, the CDR3 is TGCAGCGTGGGGACAGGGGGCGGCAATCAGCCCCAGCATTTT.

The table lists this clonotype with many counts. V and J are TRBV6-2 or TRBV6-3 and TRBJ2-5, with D unclear. CDR3 length: 14 amino acids. Trimming removed 5 bases from V and 0 bases from J, with 10 bases in between. Germline V gene data show CDR1 as MNHEY and CDR2 as SVGEGT. In nucleotides, the CDR3 is TGTGCCAGCAGTGAAACTGCACACCAAGAGACCCAGTACTTC. This translates into CASSETAHQETQYF.